The present entry profiles one T cell receptor beta chain with its context. Antigen unknown. Sequencing used immunoSEQ multiplex PCR; TCRdb keeps in-frame clones, though not all of them. The table shows tens of thousands of clones, with around four fifths occurring only once. This entry comes from a study of T cells in localized non-small cell lung cancer. Notes on the study in general: Longer overall survival associated with higher blood T cell density; shorter survival with higher adjacent-lung clonality.

Germline CDR1 SGHRS, CDR2 YFSETQ. CDR3 length equals 15 residues. The trim removed 3 bases at V and 0 bases at J, leaving 4 bases unmatched. The receptor comes from a female donor at least 60 years old with stage II squamous cell lung carcinoma. Specimen: peripheral blood, collected before any cancer treatment. The chain is built from TRBV5-1 and TRBJ2-7, with TRBD1 matching over 9 bases. CDR3 nucleotides: TGCGCCAGCAGCTGGGGACAGGGTAGCTCCTACGAGCAGTACTTC. The encoded protein is CASSWGQGSSYEQYF.